These 26 T cell receptor beta chains were all obtained from the same sample, sequenced in a study of blood T cell repertoires in COVID-19. Data came from immunoSEQ multiplex PCR; TCRdb stores just in-frame clones and leaves some out. Among around 450,000 clones listed, around 87% were seen once. The sequenced sample consisted of PBMCs or T cells enriched from blood (not recorded which). The receptors were gathered from a woman aged 18-29 years who had recovered from COVID-19.

The CDR3 is CASGLVVVGTGGADSNQPQHF. The CDR3 nucleotides are TGTGCTAGTGGTTTGGTAGTCGTGGGGACAGGGGGCGCGGATAGCAATCAGCCCCAGCATTTT. The gene calls are TRBV12-5 and TRBJ1-5, with 12 bases lining up with TRBD1. The trim removed 0 bases at V and 0 bases at J, leaving 12 bases unmatched. CDR3 length: 21 residues. Germline V gene sequence: CDR1 LGHNT, CDR2 FRNRAP.

The V gene is TRBV5-1, the J gene TRBJ1-1; TRBD1 might be the D (6 bases). The CDR3 has 15 residues. In germline, CDR1 is SGHRS, CDR2 YFSETQ. V dropped 4 bases and J dropped 4 bases, with 17 bases sitting between them. The CDR3 DNA reads TGCGCCAGCAGCCCGCAAGGGGACACGAGCACTGAAGCTTTCTTT. Amino acid sequence: CASSPQGDTSTEAFF.

The chain links TRBV2 to TRBJ2-1; 10 nucleotides agree with TRBD2. The length of the CDR3 is 14 residues. V trimming: 6 bases; J trimming: 8 bases; junction bases outside the gene matches: 7. The germline V gene encodes CDR1 SNHLY and CDR2 FYNNEI. The CDR3: CASRRSGGADEQFF. For the CDR3, the DNA is TGTGCCAGCAGAAGAAGCGGGGGGGCCGATGAGCAGTTCTTC.

The V and J genes are TRBV5-8 and TRBJ1-5; perhaps TRBD1 as D (6 bases). The V end lost 2 bases, the J end lost 4 bases, and 13 bases lay between the germline ends. CDR1 is SGHTS and CDR2 is YDEGEE in the germline V gene. This CDR3 has 15 residues. CDR3: CASSFRGRENQPQHF. The DNA for the CDR3 is TGTGCCAGCAGCTTTAGGGGGAGGGAAAATCAGCCCCAGCATTTT.

The chain employs TRBV5-1 and TRBJ1-1, with D possibly TRBD1 on 5 matching bases. This CDR3 has 17 residues. Germline CDR1 reads SGHRS; CDR2 reads YFSETQ. V shed 4 bases and J shed 0 bases, with 19 bases lying between them. CDR3 coding DNA: TGCGCCAGCAGCCCCGGTCTCGGGGGAGGGTTGAACACTGAAGCTTTCTTT. Encoded protein: CASSPGLGGGLNTEAFF.

The CDR3 coding sequence is TGTGCTAGTGGTTTGGCCTTACAGGGAAACACTGAAGCTTTCTTT. This codes for CASGLALQGNTEAFF. V and J are TRBV12-5 and TRBJ1-1, with D perhaps matching TRBD1 (6 bases). The CDR3 consists of 15 residues. With 1 base removed from V and 2 bases from J, the gap between germline ends came to 11 bases. Germline V lookup: CDR1 LGHNT, CDR2 FRNRAP. Drawing the rest from reference TRBV12-5 and TRBJ1-1, the complete variable domain is DARVTQTPRHKVTEMGQEVTMRCQPILGHNTVFWYRQTMMQGLELLAYFRNRAPLDDSGMPKDRFSAEMPDATLATLKIQPSEPRDSAVYFCASGLALQGNTEAFFGQGTRLTVV.

V gene TRBV30 combines with J gene TRBJ1-1, with D perhaps matching TRBD1 (6 bases). The CDR3 runs 13 residues. The germline V gene has CDR1 GTSNPN and CDR2 SVGIG (reference sequence). Trimming removed 5 bases from V and 0 bases from J, with 10 bases in between. Written as DNA, the CDR3 is TGTGCCTGGTCGGACAGTCTGAACACTGAAGCTTTCTTT. Translated: CAWSDSLNTEAFF.

The J gene is TRBJ1-1, the V gene TRBV6-5, with TRBD1 matching over 11 bases. Looked up from germline, CDR1 is MNHEY and CDR2 is SVGAGI. The CDR3 is 15 residues long. The J segment lost 5 bases and the V segment lost 5 bases, leaving 7 bases of the junction unmatched. The CDR3 is CASSNWDRGLTEAFF. CDR3 coding DNA: TGTGCCAGCAGTAACTGGGACAGGGGGTTGACTGAAGCTTTCTTT.

This chain uses TRBV6-5 with TRBJ2-3; the D gene is possibly TRBD2 (6 bases). Trimming stripped 8 bases from V and 2 bases from J, with 14 bases between. The CDR3 loop spans 14 amino acids. The V gene's germline CDR1 is MNHEY and CDR2 SVGAGI. The CDR3 sequence is CASRRVGNTDTQYF. CDR3 nucleotide sequence: TGTGCCAGCCGGAGGGTGGGCAACACAGATACGCAGTATTTT.

CDR3 DNA sequence: TGTGCCAGCAGCCCAGGGGACACTGAAGCTTTCTTT. Its translation: CASSPGDTEAFF. This chain uses TRBV7-3 with TRBJ1-1; possibly TRBD1 for D (6 bases). CDR1 and CDR2 from the germline V gene are SGHTA and FQGTGA. CDR3 size: 12 residues. Deletions cut 5 bases from V and 3 bases from J, with 7 bases between.

This CDR3 is CSATYYNEQFF. In DNA form, the CDR3 reads TGCAGTGCTACTTACTACAATGAGCAGTTCTTC. This rearrangement joins TRBV20-1 to TRBJ2-1; the D is unclear. V was shortened by 4 bases and J by 3 bases, with 4 bases between the two germline ends. CDR1 and CDR2 (germline): DFQATT, SNEGSKA (reference sequence). This CDR3 comprises 11 residues.

DNA for the CDR3: TGTGCCTGTCGGTCGGGGACTTATAGCGAGCAGTACTTC. Its protein product is CACRSGTYSEQYF. The chain links TRBV30 to TRBJ2-7; tentatively, D is TRBD2 (6 bases). The germline gives CDR1 GTSNPN, CDR2 SVGIG (reference sequence). This CDR3 has 13 residues. Trimming left V 6 bases short and J 6 bases short, with 18 bases between.

This clone was seen a handful of times. The J gene is TRBJ2-5, the V gene TRBV5-1, with 7 nucleotides matching TRBD2. This CDR3 is built from 16 residues. Germline lookup yields CDR1 SGHRS and CDR2 YFSETQ. V lost 0 bases to trimming and J lost 2 bases; unmatched junction nucleotides: 7. CDR3 in DNA: TGCGCCAGCAGCTTGGGGACGGGAGGTGCGCAAGAGACCCAGTACTTC. This sequence encodes CASSLGTGGAQETQYF.

V usage is TRBV5-4 and J usage is TRBJ2-7; a possible D gene is TRBD2 (5 bases). CDR3 length: 14 residues. Per the germline V gene, CDR1 is SGHNT and CDR2 is YYREEE (reference sequence). V gave up 4 bases and J gave up 3 bases, with 14 bases separating them. Written as DNA, the CDR3 is TGTGCCAGCAGCCCCAACAGTGACTACTACGAGCAGTACTTC. Residues: CASSPNSDYYEQYF.

This clone was picked up a small number of times. V gene TRBV27 combines with J gene TRBJ1-2; 7 bases map to TRBD1. The CDR3 is 15 amino acids. V lost 5 bases, J lost 1 base, and 7 bases stayed unmatched. Germline loops: CDR1 MNHEY, CDR2 SMNVEV (reference sequence). This CDR3 reads CASSPRQGINYGYTF. CDR3 DNA sequence: TGTGCCAGCAGTCCTCGACAGGGTATTAACTATGGCTACACCTTC.

The chain has TRBV11-2 and TRBJ2-2; 7 bases match TRBD1. The germline gives CDR1 SGHAT, CDR2 FQNNGV. The V and J ends lost 0 bases and 2 bases, in that order; junction bases with no gene match: 3. The CDR3 has 16 residues. CDR3 sequence reads: CASSLEGGRNTGELFF. CDR3 sequence (DNA): TGTGCCAGCAGCTTAGAAGGGGGCAGAAACACCGGGGAGCTGTTTTTT.

The genes are TRBV5-6 and TRBJ2-1, with TRBD2 as a possible D gene (6 bases). Between the trimmed V and J ends, which lost 2 bases and 2 bases, there was a span of 11 bases. Germline V gene sequence: CDR1 SGHDT, CDR2 YYEEEE. There are 15 residues in the CDR3. CDR3 nucleotide sequence: TGTGCCAGCAGCTTACTCACTAGCCCCTACAATGAGCAGTTCTTC. This translates into CASSLLTSPYNEQFF.

The rearrangement links TRBV24-1 to TRBJ1-5, with 8 bases matching TRBD1. CDR3 length equals 16 residues. Germline V CDR1 and CDR2: KGHDR, SFDVKD. Germline trimming cut 3 bases from V and 4 bases from J; bases unmatched to any gene: 7. The CDR3 region has the DNA TGTGCCACCAGTGATCCAGGGGGCGGAACTAATCAGCCCCAGCATTTT. Translation: CATSDPGGGTNQPQHF.

V and J are TRBV3-1 (or the pseudogene TRBV3-2) and TRBJ2-3, with 9 bases identical to TRBD1. J gave up 5 bases and V 6 bases, and 3 bases lay outside the gene matches. Germline V gene data show CDR1 as LGHDT and CDR2 as YNNKEL (reference sequence). The CDR3 length is 13 residues. The DNA for the CDR3 is TGTGCCAGCAGGGACAGGGGAGGAGATACGCAGTATTTT. Protein product: CASRDRGGDTQYF.

The chain links TRBV7-3 to TRBJ1-2, with D perhaps TRBD1 (6 bases). With 4 bases removed from V and 4 bases from J, the gap between germline ends came to 10 bases. The CDR3 sequence is 13 residues long. CDR1 SGHTA and CDR2 FQGTGA come from the germline V gene. Here the CDR3 reads CASSSQGIYGYTF. CDR3 nucleotide sequence: TGTGCCAGCAGCTCCCAGGGGATCTATGGCTACACCTTC.

This chain uses TRBV4-1 with TRBJ2-7, with D tentatively TRBD1 (7 bases). The CDR3 is 13 residues long. CDR1 is MGHRA and CDR2 is YSYEKL in the germline V gene. V gave up 8 bases and J gave up 1 base, with 12 bases separating them. The CDR3 nucleotides read TGCGCCAGCGGGAGGACAGGATCCTACGAGCAGTACTTC. Translated: CASGRTGSYEQYF.

This chain connects TRBV5-4 to TRBJ2-1; D unresolved. CDR3 length: 16 residues. V lost 4 bases to trimming and J lost 2 bases, with 16 bases between them. CDR1 and CDR2 (germline): SGHNT, YYREEE (reference sequence). The CDR3 loop reads CASSLVTPSPYNEQFF. CDR3 nucleotide sequence: TGTGCCAGCAGCCTGGTTACTCCCTCTCCCTACAATGAGCAGTTCTTC.

V gene TRBV3-1 (or the pseudogene TRBV3-2) combines with J gene TRBJ1-4; 10 bases match TRBD1. With V trimmed by 2 bases and J by 5 bases, 2 bases remained unmatched. Germline CDR1 is LGHDT and CDR2 is YNNKEL (reference sequence). The CDR3 sequence is 15 residues long. CDR3 sequence reads: CASSQLDRGNEKLFF. The CDR3 DNA reads TGTGCCAGCAGCCAATTGGACAGGGGGAATGAAAAACTGTTTTTT.

The sample holds one count of this clone. Distinct nucleotide sequences in the sample also encode this CDR3. The V gene is TRBV5-1, the J gene TRBJ1-2, with 7 positions matching TRBD1. Germline values: CDR1 SGHRS, CDR2 YFSETQ. The CDR3 loop spans 14 amino acids. J gave up 3 bases and V 3 bases, and 5 bases lay outside the gene matches. Here the CDR3 DNA reads TGCGCCAGCAGCTACTCTACAGGGGACTATGGCTACACCTTC. Residues: CASSYSTGDYGYTF.

This rearrangement joins TRBV14 to TRBJ1-5; 9 bases fit TRBD1. Looked up from germline, CDR1 is SGHDN and CDR2 is FVKESK. CDR3 size: 13 residues. V was pared by 1 base and J by 13 bases, with 5 bases of the junction left unmatched. The DNA for the CDR3 is TGTGCCAGCAGCCAAGTCGGGACAGGGAGGCAGCATTTT. It is translated as CASSQVGTGRQHF. The full variable domain, in which reference TRBV14 and TRBJ1-5 provide the parts outside the CDR3, is EAGVTQFPSHSVIEKGQTVTLRCDPISGHDNLYWYRRVMGKEIKFLLHFVKESKQDESGMPNNRFLAERTGGTYSTLKVQPAELEDSGVYFCASSQVGTGRQHFGDGTRLSIL.

Comment on this clone: Other nucleotide sequences in the sample specify the same CDR3. V and J are TRBV28 and TRBJ2-5, with a possible D match to TRBD2 (5 bases). The CDR3 covers 12 residues. The germline V and J ends were trimmed by 8 bases and 5 bases, with 12 bases remaining between them. Per germline, CDR1 MDHEN and CDR2 SYDVKM. The CDR3 is CASSRGRETQYF. In nucleotides, the CDR3 is TGTGCCAGCTCTCGGGGAAGGGAGACCCAGTACTTC.